This T cell receptor (beta chain) was documented in a study of Ad26.COV2.S vaccination and SARS-CoV-2 variants. Clones were sequenced by immunoSEQ multiplex PCR, and TCRdb holds only the in-frame ones, with some missing. Of about 400,000 clones listed, over 75% are singletons. Treatment here: 15 to 20 received Ad26.COV2.S at low or high dose, single or two shots; roughly five received placebo; per-sample allocation not given. On day 63 after the first injection, vaccine and placebo recipients gave samples. Study outcomes and limitations: Ad26.COV2.S recipients had broader spike-specific TCRs (P = 0.0014). It is possible that the TCR breadth and depth analyses underestimated the total T cell responses.

About this clone itself: Its antigen is still unknown.

Between the trimmed V and J ends, which lost 6 bases and 1 base, there was a span of 6 bases. The germline CDR1 and CDR2 sequences are MNHNY and SVGAGI (reference sequence). This CDR3 spans 12 amino acids. The rearrangement links TRBV6-6 to TRBJ1-1; D unresolved. This sequence originates from a person between 18 and 59 years old who received the Ad26.COV2.S COVID-19 vaccine or a placebo. Specimen: peripheral blood, collected in a trial of Ad26.COV2.S vaccine versus placebo. The CDR3 loop reads CASSLQNTEAFF. The CDR3 region has the DNA TGTGCCAGCAGCCTACAGAACACTGAAGCTTTCTTT.